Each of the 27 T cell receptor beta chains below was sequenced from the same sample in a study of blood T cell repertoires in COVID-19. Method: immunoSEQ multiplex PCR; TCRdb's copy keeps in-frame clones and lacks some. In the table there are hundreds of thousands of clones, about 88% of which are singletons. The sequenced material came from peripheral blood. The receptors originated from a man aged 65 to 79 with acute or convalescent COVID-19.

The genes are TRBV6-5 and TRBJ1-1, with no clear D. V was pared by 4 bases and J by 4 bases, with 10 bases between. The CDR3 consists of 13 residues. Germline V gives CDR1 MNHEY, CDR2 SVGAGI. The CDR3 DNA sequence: TGTGCCAGCAGTTGGAGAGTAGTCACTGAAGCTTTCTTT. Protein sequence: CASSWRVVTEAFF.

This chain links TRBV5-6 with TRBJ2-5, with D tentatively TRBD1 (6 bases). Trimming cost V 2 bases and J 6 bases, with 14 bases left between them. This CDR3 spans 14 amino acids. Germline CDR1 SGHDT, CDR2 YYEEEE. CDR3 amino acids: CASSLQGGHQTQYF. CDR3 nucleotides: TGTGCCAGCAGCTTACAGGGTGGGCATCAGACCCAGTACTTC.

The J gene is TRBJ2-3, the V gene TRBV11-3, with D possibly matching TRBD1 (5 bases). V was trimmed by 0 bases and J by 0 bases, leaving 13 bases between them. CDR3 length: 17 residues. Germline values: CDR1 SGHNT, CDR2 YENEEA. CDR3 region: CASSLDGASPSTDTQYF. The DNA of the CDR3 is TGTGCCAGCAGCTTAGATGGGGCCAGCCCTAGCACAGATACGCAGTATTTT.

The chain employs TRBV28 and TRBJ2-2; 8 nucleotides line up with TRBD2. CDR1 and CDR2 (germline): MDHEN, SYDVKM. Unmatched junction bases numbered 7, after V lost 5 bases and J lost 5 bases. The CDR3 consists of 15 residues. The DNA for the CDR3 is TGTGCCAGCAGTAAGAGCGGGAGTACGACCGGGGAGCTGTTTTTT. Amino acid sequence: CASSKSGSTTGELFF. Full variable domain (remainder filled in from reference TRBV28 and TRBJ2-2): DVKVTQSSRYLVKRTGEKVFLECVQDMDHENMFWYRQDPGLGLRLIYFSYDVKMKEKGDIPEGYSVSREKKERFSLILESASTNQTSMYLCASSKSGSTTGELFFGEGSRLTVL.

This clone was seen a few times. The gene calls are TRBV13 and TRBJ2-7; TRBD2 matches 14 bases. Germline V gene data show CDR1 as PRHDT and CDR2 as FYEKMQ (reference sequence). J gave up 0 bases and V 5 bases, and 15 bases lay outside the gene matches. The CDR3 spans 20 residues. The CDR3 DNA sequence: TGTGCCAGCAGCCAAAATACCGGGACTAGCGGGGGCCGAAGCTCCTACGAGCAGTACTTC. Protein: CASSQNTGTSGGRSSYEQYF.

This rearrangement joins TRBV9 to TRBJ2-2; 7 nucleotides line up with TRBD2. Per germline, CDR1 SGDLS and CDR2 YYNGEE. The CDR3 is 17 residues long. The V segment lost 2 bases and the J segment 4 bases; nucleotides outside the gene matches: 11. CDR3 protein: CASSVSLARESTGELFF. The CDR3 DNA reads TGTGCCAGCAGCGTGAGCCTCGCGCGGGAGAGCACCGGGGAGCTGTTTTTT.

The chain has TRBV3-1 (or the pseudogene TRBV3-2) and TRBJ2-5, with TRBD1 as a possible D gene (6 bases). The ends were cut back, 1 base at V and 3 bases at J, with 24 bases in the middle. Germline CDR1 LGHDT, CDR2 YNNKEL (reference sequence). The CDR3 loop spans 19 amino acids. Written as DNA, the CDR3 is TGTGCCAGCAGCCAAGCGGTAGTCGGACAGAAAAGGAATAAAGAGACCCAGTACTTC. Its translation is CASSQAVVGQKRNKETQYF.

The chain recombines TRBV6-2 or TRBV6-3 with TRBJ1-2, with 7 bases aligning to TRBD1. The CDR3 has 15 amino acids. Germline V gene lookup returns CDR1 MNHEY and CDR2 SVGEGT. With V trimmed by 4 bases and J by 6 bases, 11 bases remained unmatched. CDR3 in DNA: TGTGCCAGCAGTTTTGGACAGGATTGGCTTCATGGCTACACCTTC. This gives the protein CASSFGQDWLHGYTF.

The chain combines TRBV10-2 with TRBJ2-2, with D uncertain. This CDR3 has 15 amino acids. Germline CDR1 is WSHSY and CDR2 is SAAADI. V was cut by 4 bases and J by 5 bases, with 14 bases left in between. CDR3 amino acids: CASSVGRKQTGELFF. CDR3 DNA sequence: TGCGCCAGCAGTGTCGGCAGGAAACAAACCGGGGAGCTGTTTTTT.

The CDR3 DNA is TGTGCCAGCAGACCCGGGACTAACTACAATGAGCAGTTCTTC. Translated, it gives CASRPGTNYNEQFF. The chain uses TRBV6-6 and TRBJ2-1; 7 nucleotides agree with TRBD2. The CDR3 covers 14 residues. Per the germline V gene, CDR1 is MNHNY and CDR2 is SVGAGI (reference sequence). V trimming: 6 bases; J trimming: 3 bases; junction bases outside the gene matches: 5.

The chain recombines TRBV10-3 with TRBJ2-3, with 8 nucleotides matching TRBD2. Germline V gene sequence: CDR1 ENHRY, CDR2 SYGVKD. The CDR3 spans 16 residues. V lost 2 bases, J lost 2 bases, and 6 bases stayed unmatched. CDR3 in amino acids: CAISEGVAGSTDTQYF. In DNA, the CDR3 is TGTGCCATCAGTGAGGGGGTAGCGGGATCCACAGATACGCAGTATTTT.

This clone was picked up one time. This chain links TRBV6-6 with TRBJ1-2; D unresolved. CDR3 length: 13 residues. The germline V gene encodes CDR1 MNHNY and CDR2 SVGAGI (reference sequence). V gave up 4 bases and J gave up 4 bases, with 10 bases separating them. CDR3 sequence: CASSSLDFYGYTF. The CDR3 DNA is TGTGCCAGCAGTTCTTTAGACTTCTATGGCTACACCTTC.

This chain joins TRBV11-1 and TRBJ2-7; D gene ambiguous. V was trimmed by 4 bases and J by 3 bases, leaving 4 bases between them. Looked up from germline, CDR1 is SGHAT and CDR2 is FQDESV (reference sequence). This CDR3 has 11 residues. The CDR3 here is CASSSDYEQYF. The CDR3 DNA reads TGTGCCAGCAGCTCAGACTACGAGCAGTACTTC.

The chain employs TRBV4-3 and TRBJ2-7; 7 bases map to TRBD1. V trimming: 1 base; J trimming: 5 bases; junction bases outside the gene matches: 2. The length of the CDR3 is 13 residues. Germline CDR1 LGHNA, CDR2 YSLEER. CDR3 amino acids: CASSQVQGDEQYF. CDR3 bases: TGCGCCAGCAGCCAAGTTCAGGGGGACGAGCAGTACTTC.

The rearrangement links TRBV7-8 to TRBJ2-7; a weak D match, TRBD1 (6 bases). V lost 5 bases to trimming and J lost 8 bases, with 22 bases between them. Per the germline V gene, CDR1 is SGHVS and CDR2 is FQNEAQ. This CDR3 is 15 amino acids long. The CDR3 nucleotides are TGTGCCAGCAGCCCCCCTGGGGGCCGTGGGGGCAAGCAGTACTTC. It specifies CASSPPGGRGGKQYF.

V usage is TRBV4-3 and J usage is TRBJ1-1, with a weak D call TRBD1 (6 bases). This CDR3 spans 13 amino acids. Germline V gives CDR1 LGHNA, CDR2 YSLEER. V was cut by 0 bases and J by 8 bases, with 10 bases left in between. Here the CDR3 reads CASSQDHGTEAFF. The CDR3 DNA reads TGCGCCAGCAGCCAAGATCACGGGACAGAAGCTTTCTTT.

The CDR3 is CASSLFTGSSYNEQFF. The CDR3, as DNA: TGCGCCAGCAGCTTGTTCACAGGGAGCTCCTACAATGAGCAGTTCTTC. V is TRBV5-1 and J is TRBJ2-1, with D possibly matching TRBD1 (6 bases). Germline V CDR1 and CDR2: SGHRS, YFSETQ. V was clipped by 1 base and J by 0 bases, with 11 bases between them. This CDR3 contains 16 residues. Based on the CDR3 plus reference TRBV5-1 and TRBJ2-1, the full variable domain is KAGVTQTPRYLIKTRGQQVTLSCSPISGHRSVSWYQQTPGQGLQFLFEYFSETQRNKGNFPGRFSGRQFSNSRSEMNVSTLELGDSALYLCASSLFTGSSYNEQFFGPGTRLTVL.

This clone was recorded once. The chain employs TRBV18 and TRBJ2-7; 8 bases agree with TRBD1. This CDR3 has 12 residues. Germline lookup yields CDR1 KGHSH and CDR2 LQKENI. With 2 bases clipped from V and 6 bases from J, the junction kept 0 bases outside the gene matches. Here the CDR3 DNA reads TGTGCCAGCTCACCAGACAGGGGCGAGCAGTACTTC. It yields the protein CASSPDRGEQYF.

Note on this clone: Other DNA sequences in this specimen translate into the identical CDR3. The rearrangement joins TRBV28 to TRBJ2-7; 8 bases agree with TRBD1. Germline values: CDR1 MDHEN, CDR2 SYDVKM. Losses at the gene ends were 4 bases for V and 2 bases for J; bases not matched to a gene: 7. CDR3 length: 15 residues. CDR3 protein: CASSSPGTGTYEQYF. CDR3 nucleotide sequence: TGTGCCAGCAGTTCTCCCGGGACAGGTACCTACGAGCAGTACTTC.

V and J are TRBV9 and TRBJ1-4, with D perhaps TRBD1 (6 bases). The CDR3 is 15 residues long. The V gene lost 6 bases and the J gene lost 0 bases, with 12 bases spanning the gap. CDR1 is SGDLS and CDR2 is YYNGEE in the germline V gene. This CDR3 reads CASTGGHATNEKLFF. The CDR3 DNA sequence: TGTGCCAGCACCGGGGGGCACGCAACTAATGAAAAACTGTTTTTT.

CDR3: CASSSRQGDYGYTF. The DNA of the CDR3 is TGTGCCAGCAGTAGCCGACAGGGAGACTATGGCTACACCTTC. The chain joins TRBV6-1 to TRBJ1-2, with 7 bases aligning to TRBD1. The CDR3 has 14 residues. The V gene end was trimmed by 5 bases and the J gene end by 3 bases; junction bases not matched to a gene: 6. CDR1 and CDR2 (germline): MNHNS, SASEGT.

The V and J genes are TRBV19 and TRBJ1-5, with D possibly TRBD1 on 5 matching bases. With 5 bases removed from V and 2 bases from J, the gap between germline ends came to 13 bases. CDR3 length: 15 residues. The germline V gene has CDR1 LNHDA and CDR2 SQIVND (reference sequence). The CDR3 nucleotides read TGTGCCAGTAGTTCCCAGGGCGGGGGCAATCAGCCCCAGCATTTT. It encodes CASSSQGGGNQPQHF. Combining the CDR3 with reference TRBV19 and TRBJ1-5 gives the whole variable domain DGGITQSPKYLFRKEGQNVTLSCEQNLNHDAMYWYRQDPGQGLRLIYYSQIVNDFQKGDIAEGYSVSREKKESFPLTVTSAQKNPTAFYLCASSSQGGGNQPQHFGDGTRLSIL.

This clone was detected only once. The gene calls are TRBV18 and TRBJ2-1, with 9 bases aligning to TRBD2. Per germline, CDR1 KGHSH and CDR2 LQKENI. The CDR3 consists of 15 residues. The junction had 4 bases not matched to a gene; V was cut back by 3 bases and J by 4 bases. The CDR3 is CASSPLAGLYNEQFF. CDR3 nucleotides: TGTGCCAGCTCACCTCTAGCGGGGCTTTACAATGAGCAGTTCTTC.

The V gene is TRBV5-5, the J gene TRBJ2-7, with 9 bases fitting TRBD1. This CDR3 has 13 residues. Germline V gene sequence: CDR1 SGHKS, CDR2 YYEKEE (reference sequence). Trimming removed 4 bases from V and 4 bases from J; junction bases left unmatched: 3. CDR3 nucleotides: TGTGCCAGCAGCCTACAGGGGGCTTACGAGCAGTACTTC. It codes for CASSLQGAYEQYF.

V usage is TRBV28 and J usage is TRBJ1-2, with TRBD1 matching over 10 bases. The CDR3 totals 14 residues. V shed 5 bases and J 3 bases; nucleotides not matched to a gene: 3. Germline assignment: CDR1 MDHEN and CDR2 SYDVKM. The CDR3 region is CASSKGQGHYGYTF. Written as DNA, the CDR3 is TGTGCCAGCAGTAAGGGACAGGGGCACTATGGCTACACCTTC.

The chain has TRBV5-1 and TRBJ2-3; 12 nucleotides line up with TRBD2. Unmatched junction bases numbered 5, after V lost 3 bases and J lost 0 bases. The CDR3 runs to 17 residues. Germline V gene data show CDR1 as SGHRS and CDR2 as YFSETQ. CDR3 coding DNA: TGCGCCAGCAGCTCTGGACTAGCGGGGATTAGCACAGATACGCAGTATTTT. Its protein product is CASSSGLAGISTDTQYF.

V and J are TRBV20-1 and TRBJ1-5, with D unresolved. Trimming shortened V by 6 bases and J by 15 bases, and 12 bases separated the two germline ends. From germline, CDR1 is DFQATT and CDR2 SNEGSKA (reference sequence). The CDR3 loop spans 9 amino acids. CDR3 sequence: CSAPHRWHF. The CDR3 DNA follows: TGCAGTGCCCCTCACCGGTGGCATTTT.